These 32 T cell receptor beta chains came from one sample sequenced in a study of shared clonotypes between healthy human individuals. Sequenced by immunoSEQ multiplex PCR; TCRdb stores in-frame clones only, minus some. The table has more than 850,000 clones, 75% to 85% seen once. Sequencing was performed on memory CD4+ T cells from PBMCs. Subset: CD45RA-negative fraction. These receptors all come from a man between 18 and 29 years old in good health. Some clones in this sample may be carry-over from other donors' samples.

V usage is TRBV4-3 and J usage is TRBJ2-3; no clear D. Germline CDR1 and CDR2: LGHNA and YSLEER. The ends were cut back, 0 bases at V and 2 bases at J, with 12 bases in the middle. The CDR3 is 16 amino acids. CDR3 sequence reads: CASSQDFSTITDTQYF. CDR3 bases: TGCGCCAGCAGCCAAGATTTCTCAACGATCACAGATACGCAGTATTTT.

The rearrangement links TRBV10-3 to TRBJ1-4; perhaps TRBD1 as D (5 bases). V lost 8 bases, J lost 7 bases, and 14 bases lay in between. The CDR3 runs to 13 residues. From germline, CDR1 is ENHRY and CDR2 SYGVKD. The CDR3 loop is CAISRRDGEKLFF. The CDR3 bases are TGTGCCATCTCGCGCAGGGATGGTGAAAAACTGTTTTTT.

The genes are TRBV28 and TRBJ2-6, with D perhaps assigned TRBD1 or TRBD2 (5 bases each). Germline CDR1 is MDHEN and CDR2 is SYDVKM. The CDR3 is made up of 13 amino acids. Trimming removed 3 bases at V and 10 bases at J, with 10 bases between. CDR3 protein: CASSLGRGNVLTF. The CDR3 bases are TGTGCCAGCAGTTTGGGACGTGGAAACGTCCTGACTTTC.

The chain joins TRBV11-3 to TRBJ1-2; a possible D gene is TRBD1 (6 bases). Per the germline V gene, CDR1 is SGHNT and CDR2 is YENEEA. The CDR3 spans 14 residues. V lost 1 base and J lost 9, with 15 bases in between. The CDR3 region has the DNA TGTGCCAGCAGCTTAGTCGGCGGGGGCGGACGCTACACCTTC. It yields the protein CASSLVGGGGRYTF.

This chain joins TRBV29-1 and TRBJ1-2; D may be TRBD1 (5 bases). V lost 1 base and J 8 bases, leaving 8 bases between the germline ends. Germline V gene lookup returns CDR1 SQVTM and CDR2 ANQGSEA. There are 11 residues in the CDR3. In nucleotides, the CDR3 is TGCAGCGTTGAAGGACAGCCGGGCTACACCTTC. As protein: CSVEGQPGYTF. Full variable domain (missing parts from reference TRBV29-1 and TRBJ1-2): SAVISQKPSRDICQRGTSLTIQCQVDSQVTMMFWYRQQPGQSLTLIATANQGSEATYESGFVIDKFPISRPNLTFSTLTVSNMSPEDSSIYLCSVEGQPGYTFGSGTRLTVV.

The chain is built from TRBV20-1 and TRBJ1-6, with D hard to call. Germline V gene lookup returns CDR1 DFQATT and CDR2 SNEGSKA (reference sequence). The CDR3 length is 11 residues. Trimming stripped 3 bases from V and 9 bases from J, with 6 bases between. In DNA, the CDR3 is TGCAGTGCTAGTCGGCCTTCACCCCTCCACTTT. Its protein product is CSASRPSPLHF.

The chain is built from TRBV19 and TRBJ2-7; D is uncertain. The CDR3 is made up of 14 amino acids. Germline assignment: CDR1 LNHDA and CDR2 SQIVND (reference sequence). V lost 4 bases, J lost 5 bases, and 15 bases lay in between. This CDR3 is CASSTLFAVDEQYF. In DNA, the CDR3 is TGTGCCAGTAGTACCCTTTTTGCGGTGGACGAGCAGTACTTC.

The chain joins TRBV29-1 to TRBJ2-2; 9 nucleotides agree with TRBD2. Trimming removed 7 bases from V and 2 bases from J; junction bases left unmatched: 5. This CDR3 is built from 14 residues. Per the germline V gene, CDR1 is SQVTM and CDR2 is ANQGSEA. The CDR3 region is CSAPGLANTGELFF. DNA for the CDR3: TGCAGCGCCCCGGGACTAGCAAACACCGGGGAGCTGTTTTTT.

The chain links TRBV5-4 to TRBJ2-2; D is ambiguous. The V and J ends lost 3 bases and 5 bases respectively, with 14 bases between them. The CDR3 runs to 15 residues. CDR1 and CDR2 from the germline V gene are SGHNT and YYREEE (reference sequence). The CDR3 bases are TGTGCCAGCAGCTCCCGGTCCCGGATAACCGGGGAGCTGTTTTTT. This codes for CASSSRSRITGELFF. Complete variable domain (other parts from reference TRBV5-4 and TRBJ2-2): ETGVTQSPTHLIKTRGQQVTLRCSSQSGHNTVSWYQQALGQGPQFIFQYYREEENGRGNFPPRFSGLQFPNYSSELNVNALELDDSALYLCASSSRSRITGELFFGEGSRLTVL.

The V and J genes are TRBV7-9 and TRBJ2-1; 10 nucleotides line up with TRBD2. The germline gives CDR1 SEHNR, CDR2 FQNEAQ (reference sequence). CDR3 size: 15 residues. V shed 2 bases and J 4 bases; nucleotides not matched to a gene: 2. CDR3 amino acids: CASSLTSGIYNEQFF. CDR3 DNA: TGTGCCAGCAGCTTAACTAGCGGGATTTACAATGAGCAGTTCTTC.

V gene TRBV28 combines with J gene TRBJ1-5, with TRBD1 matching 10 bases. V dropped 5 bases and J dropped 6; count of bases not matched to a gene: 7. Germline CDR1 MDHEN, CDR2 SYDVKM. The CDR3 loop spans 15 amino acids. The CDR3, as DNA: TGTGCCAGCAGTAAGACCGGGACAGGGGTTCAGCCCCAGCATTTT. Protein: CASSKTGTGVQPQHF. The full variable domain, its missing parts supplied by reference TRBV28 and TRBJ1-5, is DVKVTQSSRYLVKRTGEKVFLECVQDMDHENMFWYRQDPGLGLRLIYFSYDVKMKEKGDIPEGYSVSREKKERFSLILESASTNQTSMYLCASSKTGTGVQPQHFGDGTRLSIL.

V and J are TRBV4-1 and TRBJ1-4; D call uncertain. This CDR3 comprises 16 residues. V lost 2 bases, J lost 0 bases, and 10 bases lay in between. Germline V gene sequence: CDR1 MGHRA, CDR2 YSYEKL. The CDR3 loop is CASSQHRTATNEKLFF. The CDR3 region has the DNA TGCGCCAGCAGCCAACACCGGACGGCAACTAATGAAAAACTGTTTTTT.

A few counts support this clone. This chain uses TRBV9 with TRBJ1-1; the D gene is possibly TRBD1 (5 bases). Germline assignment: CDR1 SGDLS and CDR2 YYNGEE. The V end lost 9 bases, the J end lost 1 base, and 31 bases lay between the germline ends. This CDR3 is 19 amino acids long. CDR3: CATIGPGGYRARGNTEAFF. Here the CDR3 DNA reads TGTGCCACCATAGGACCGGGTGGGTATCGGGCTAGGGGGAACACTGAAGCTTTCTTT.

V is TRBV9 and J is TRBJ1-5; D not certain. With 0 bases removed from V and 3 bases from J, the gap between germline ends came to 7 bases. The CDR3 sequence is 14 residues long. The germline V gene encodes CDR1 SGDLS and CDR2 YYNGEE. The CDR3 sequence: CASSVGPNNQPQHF. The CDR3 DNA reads TGTGCCAGCAGCGTAGGACCGAACAATCAGCCCCAGCATTTT.

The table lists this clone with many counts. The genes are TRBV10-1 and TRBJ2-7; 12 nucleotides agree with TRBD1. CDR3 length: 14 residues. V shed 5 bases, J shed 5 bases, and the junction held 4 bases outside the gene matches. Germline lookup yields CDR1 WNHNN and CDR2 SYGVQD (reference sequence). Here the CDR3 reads CASSPGTGGDEQYF. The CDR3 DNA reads TGCGCCAGCAGTCCCGGGACAGGGGGCGACGAGCAGTACTTC.

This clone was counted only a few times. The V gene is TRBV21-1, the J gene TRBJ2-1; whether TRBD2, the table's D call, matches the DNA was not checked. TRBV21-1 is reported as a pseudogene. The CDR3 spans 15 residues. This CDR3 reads CASNPTSRIFYEQFF. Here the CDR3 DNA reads TGTGCCAGCAATCCGACTAGCAGGATATTTTATGAGCAGTTCTTC.

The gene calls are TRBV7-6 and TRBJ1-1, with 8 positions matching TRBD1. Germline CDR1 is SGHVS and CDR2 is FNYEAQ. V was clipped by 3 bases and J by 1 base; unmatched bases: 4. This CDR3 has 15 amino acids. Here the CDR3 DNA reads TGTGCCAGCAGCTTGGGGGGGACAGGGAACACTGAAGCTTTCTTT. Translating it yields CASSLGGTGNTEAFF.

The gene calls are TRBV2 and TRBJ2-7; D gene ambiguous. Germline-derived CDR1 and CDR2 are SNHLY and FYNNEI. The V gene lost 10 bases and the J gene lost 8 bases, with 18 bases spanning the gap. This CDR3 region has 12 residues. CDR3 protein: CATHSRQAQQYF. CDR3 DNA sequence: TGTGCCACCCACTCTCGGCAGGCGCAGCAGTACTTC.

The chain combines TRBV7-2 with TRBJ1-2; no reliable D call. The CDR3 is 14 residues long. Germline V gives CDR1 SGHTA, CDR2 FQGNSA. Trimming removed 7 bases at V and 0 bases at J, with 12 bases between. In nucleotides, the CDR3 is TGTGCCAGCATCCCCTCGAGAGCTAACTATGGCTACACCTTC. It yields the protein CASIPSRANYGYTF.

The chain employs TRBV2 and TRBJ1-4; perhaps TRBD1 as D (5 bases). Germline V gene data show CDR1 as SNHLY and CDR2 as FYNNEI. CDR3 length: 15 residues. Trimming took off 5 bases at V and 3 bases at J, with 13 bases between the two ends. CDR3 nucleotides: TGTGCCAGCAGTCTACTCACAGGTCCTAATGAAAAACTGTTTTTT. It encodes CASSLLTGPNEKLFF. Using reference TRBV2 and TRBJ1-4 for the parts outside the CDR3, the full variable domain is EPEVTQTPSHQVTQMGQEVILRCVPISNHLYFYWYRQILGQKVEFLVSFYNNEISEKSEIFDDQFSVERPDGSNFTLKIRSTKLEDSAMYFCASSLLTGPNEKLFFGSGTQLSVL.

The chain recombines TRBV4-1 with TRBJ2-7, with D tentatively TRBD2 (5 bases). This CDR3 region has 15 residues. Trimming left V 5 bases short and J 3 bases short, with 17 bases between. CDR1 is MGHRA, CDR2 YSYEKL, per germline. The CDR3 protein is CASSSPGQRSYEQYF. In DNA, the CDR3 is TGCGCCAGCAGCTCTCCCGGGCAGCGGAGCTACGAGCAGTACTTC.

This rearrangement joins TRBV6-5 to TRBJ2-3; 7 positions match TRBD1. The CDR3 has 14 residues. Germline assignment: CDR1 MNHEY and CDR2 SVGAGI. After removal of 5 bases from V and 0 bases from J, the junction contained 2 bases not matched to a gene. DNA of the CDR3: TGTGCCAGCAGTCGCAGGGGGAGCACAGATACGCAGTATTTT. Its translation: CASSRRGSTDTQYF.

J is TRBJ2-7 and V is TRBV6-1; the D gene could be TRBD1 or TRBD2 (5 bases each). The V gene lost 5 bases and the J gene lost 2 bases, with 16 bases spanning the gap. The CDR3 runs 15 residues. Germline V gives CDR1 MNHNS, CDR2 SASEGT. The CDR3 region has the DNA TGTGCCAGCAGTTCTCAGGGTCTAGCCGCCTACGAGCAGTACTTC. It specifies CASSSQGLAAYEQYF.

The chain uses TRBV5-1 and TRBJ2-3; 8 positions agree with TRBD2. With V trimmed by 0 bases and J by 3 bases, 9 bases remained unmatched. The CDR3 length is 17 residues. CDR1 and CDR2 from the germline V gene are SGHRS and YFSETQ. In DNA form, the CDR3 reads TGCGCCAGCAGCTTGGGTCCTCGGGAGGGCCGGACAGATACGCAGTATTTT. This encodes CASSLGPREGRTDTQYF.

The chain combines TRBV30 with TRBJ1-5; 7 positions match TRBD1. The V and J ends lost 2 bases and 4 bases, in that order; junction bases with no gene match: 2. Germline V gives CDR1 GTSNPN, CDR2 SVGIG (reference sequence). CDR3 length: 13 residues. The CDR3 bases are TGTGCCTGGAGTAGGGGGCGAAATCAGCCCCAGCATTTT. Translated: CAWSRGRNQPQHF.

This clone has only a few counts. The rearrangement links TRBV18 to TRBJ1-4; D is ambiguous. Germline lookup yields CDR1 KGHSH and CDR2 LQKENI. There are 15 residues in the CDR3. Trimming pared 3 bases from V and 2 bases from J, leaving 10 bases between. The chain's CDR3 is CASSPRPGTNEKLFF. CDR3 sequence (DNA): TGTGCCAGCTCACCTCGACCGGGTACTAATGAAAAACTGTTTTTT.

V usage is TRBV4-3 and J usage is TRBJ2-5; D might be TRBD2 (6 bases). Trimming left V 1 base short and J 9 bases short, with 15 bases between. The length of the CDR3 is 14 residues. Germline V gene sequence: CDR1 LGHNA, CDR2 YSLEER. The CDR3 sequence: CASSQVPSGRAQYF. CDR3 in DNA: TGCGCCAGCAGCCAAGTGCCCAGCGGGCGGGCCCAGTACTTC.

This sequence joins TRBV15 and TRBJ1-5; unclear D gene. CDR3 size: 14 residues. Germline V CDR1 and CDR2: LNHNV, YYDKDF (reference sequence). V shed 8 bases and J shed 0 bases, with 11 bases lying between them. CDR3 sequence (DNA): TGTGCCACCCCAGGCAGAGATAGCAATCAGCCCCAGCATTTT. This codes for CATPGRDSNQPQHF. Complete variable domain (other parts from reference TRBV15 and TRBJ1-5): DAMVIQNPRYQVTQFGKPVTLSCSQTLNHNVMYWYQQKSSQAPKLLFHYYDKDFNNEADTPDNFQSRRPNTSFCFLDIRSPGLGDTAMYLCATPGRDSNQPQHFGDGTRLSIL.

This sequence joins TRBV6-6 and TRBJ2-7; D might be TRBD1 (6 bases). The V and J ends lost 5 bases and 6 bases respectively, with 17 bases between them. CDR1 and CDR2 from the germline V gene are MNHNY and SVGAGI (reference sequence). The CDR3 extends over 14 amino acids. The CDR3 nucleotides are TGTGCCAGCAGTCCTCGGACAGCCGTCGTCGAGCAGTACTTC. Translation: CASSPRTAVVEQYF.

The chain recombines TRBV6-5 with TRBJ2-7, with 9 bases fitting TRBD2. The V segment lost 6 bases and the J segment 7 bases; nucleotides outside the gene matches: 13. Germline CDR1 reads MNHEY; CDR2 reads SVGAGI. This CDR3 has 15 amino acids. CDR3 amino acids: CASRAPAGGPQEQYF. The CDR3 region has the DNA TGTGCCAGCAGGGCTCCAGCGGGAGGCCCGCAAGAGCAGTACTTC.

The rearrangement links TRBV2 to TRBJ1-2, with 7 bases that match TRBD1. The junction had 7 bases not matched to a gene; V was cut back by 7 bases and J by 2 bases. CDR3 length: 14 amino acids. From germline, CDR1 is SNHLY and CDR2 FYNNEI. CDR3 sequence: CASTRGTVNYGYTF. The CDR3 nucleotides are TGTGCCAGCACGCGAGGGACAGTCAACTATGGCTACACCTTC.

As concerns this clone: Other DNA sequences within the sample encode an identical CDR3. DNA for the CDR3: TGTGCCAGCAGCTTGAGGGGAAACACCATATATTTT. Encoded protein: CASSLRGNTIYF. This chain links TRBV5-5 with TRBJ1-3; D not certain. V dropped 1 base and J dropped 4 bases, with 3 bases sitting between them. Germline V lookup: CDR1 SGHKS, CDR2 YYEKEE (reference sequence). This CDR3 has 12 amino acids.